These 14 T cell receptor beta chains were sequenced from one sample in a study of immune characterization of retroperitoneal liposarcoma. Using its own MiXCR run on the PCR reads, TCRdb lists one record per CDR3 protein. The repertoire holds thousands of distinct CDR3 sequences, with roughly 29% as singletons. Sequenced material: tumor tissue. Receptors were obtained from a female donor with retroperitoneal liposarcoma.

This chain joins TRBV6-6 and TRBJ1-6; no firm D call. The CDR3 loop spans 16 amino acids. CDR1 and CDR2 from the germline V gene are MNHNY and SVGAGI (reference sequence). The V gene lost 0 bases and the J gene lost 6 bases, with 12 bases spanning the gap. CDR3 nucleotides: TGTGCCAGCAGTTACTCCGTCGGGGTGGTTAATTCACCCCTCCACTTT. As protein: CASSYSVGVVNSPLHF.

This clonotype was counted only a few times. A much more abundant neighbour one base away suggests this may be a read error. This chain uses TRBV27 with TRBJ2-1, with 12 bases that match TRBD2. The J call could be wrong; TRBJ2-7 is a better fit for the DNA end. Germline V gene data show CDR1 as MNHEY and CDR2 as SMNVEV (reference sequence). The CDR3 covers 21 residues. The chain's CDR3 is CASSLWSSGRARVSSYNEQYF. The CDR3 DNA is TGTGCCAGCAGTTTATGGTCTAGCGGGAGGGCTCGTGTAAGCTCCTACAATGAGCAGTACTTC.

The rearrangement links TRBV6-5 to TRBJ2-3; D may be TRBD1 (6 bases). Trimming left V 2 bases short and J 2 bases short, with 8 bases between. This CDR3 comprises 14 residues. Germline lookup yields CDR1 MNHEY and CDR2 SVGAGI. CDR3 bases: TGTGCCAGCAGTTACAGGGACAACACAGATACGCAGTATTTT. Protein product: CASSYRDNTDTQYF.

This clonotype was seen repeatedly, ten times or more. The CDR3 region is CASSDLAQTYNEQFF. The CDR3 bases are TGTGCCAGCAGTGATCTAGCCCAAACCTACAATGAGCAGTTCTTC. V is TRBV27 and J is TRBJ2-1; a weak D match, TRBD2 (5 bases). The V gene's germline CDR1 is MNHEY and CDR2 SMNVEV (reference sequence). CDR3 size: 15 residues. Trimming took 5 bases from V and 2 from J, leaving 13 bases between them.

V and J are TRBV27 and TRBJ2-1, with TRBD2 matching 8 bases. CDR1 and CDR2 from the germline V gene are MNHEY and SMNVEV (reference sequence). This CDR3 spans 15 amino acids. V lost 6 bases to trimming and J lost 8 bases; unmatched junction nucleotides: 12. CDR3 in amino acids: CASSPREASGHEQFF. Here the CDR3 DNA reads TGTGCCAGCAGCCCCCGGGAGGCTAGCGGGCATGAGCAGTTCTTC.

There are many counts of this clonotype. V usage is TRBV6-1 and J usage is TRBJ2-3, with TRBD1 matching over 8 bases. CDR3 length equals 17 residues. The germline V gene encodes CDR1 MNHNS and CDR2 SASEGT. The V segment lost 4 bases and the J segment 0 bases; nucleotides outside the gene matches: 9. The CDR3 protein is CASSVGGQAVSTDTQYF. CDR3 DNA sequence: TGTGCCAGCAGTGTCGGGGGACAGGCAGTTAGCACAGATACGCAGTATTTT.

The chain links TRBV12-3 or TRBV12-4 to TRBJ2-1, with 9 bases fitting TRBD2. After removal of 10 bases from V and 5 bases from J, the junction contained 12 bases not matched to a gene. This CDR3 region has 15 residues. CDR3 amino acids: CATSPPASGNNEQFF. CDR3 in DNA: TGTGCCACCTCTCCCCCCGCTAGCGGGAACAATGAGCAGTTCTTC.

The chain joins TRBV6-1 to TRBJ2-2; weak D call: TRBD2 (5 bases). The ends were cut back, 7 bases at V and 3 bases at J, with 12 bases in the middle. The germline CDR1 and CDR2 sequences are MNHNS and SASEGT. CDR3 length: 14 amino acids. This CDR3 is CASMSGFHTGELFF. DNA of the CDR3: TGTGCCAGCATGTCGGGGTTCCACACCGGGGAGCTGTTTTTT.

V usage is TRBV28 and J usage is TRBJ2-1; possibly TRBD1 for D (6 bases). The DNA end is more similar to TRBJ2-7, so the J call may be wrong. The CDR3 is 13 residues long. Looked up from germline, CDR1 is MDHEN and CDR2 is SYDVKM. The CDR3 loop reads CASSSFQGHEQYF. The CDR3 DNA reads TGTGCCAGCAGTTCTTTTCAGGGGCACGAGCAGTACTTC.

The J gene is TRBJ2-1, the V gene TRBV23-1; 8 bases agree with TRBD1. TRBV23-1 is noted as an ORF with a role that remains uncertain. The CDR3 contains 16 residues. Trimming took 2 bases from V and 10 from J; bases not matched to a gene: 13. The CDR3 protein is CASSQTAGRGQYEQFF. For the CDR3, the DNA is TGCGCCAGCAGTCAAACCGCCGGCAGGGGGCAGTACGAGCAGTTCTTC.

This clonotype has a count of ten or more. The chain has TRBV6-1 and TRBJ2-2, with 8 bases lining up with TRBD2. The germline CDR1 and CDR2 sequences are MNHNS and SASEGT. CDR3 size: 16 residues. The CDR3 DNA reads TGTGCAAGAAAGTCGGGTAGCGGGGTGTTTCGGGGGGAGCTGTTTTTT. It translates to CARKSGSGVFRGELFF.

This clonotype was seen once. The V call is TRBV6-1, the J call TRBJ2-1; D gene ambiguous. The J call may be incorrect, as the DNA end agrees better with TRBJ2-7. CDR3 length equals 15 residues. Per germline, CDR1 MNHNS and CDR2 SASEGT. The CDR3 region is CASRDGRAPFHEQYF. The DNA of the CDR3 is TGTGCCAGCAGGGACGGACGGGCCCCCTTCCATGAGCAGTACTTC.

This chain joins TRBV11-2 and TRBJ1-5, with D unclear. This CDR3 has 13 residues. V was trimmed by 1 base and J by 0 bases, leaving 1 base between them. Germline V lookup: CDR1 SGHAT, CDR2 FQNNGV. The CDR3 here is CASSLASNQPQHF. The CDR3 nucleotides are TGTGCCAGCAGCTTAGCTAGCAATCAGCCCCAGCATTTT.

This clonotype has ten or more counts. DNA for the CDR3: TGTGCCAGCAGATACCTTAGCGGGAGGGCTAAGAACACCGGGGAGCTGTTTTTT. It translates to CASRYLSGRAKNTGELFF. The rearrangement links TRBV27 to TRBJ2-2, with 11 bases aligning to TRBD2. The CDR3 extends over 18 amino acids. The germline gives CDR1 MNHEY, CDR2 SMNVEV (reference sequence). V shed 6 bases, J shed 1 base, and the junction held 10 bases outside the gene matches.